The entry that follows covers one T cell receptor (beta chain) sequence. Its antigen is not known. V trimming: 4 bases; J trimming: 1 base; junction bases outside the gene matches: 5. Germline CDR1 KGHSY, CDR2 FQNENV. The CDR3 runs 17 residues. These data are taken from a study of cytomegalovirus exposure and HLA in healthy donors. Overall study results and limits: Rarity characterized most TCR sequences, yet some public TCRs appeared in many donors. The study dropped some indistinguishable V segments, TRBV6-2 and TRBV6-3 among them. TCR beta V segments were, for the most part, productive about 87% or about 30% of the time in an earlier analysis.

60 Vbeta and 13 Jbeta primers were used in PCR. Libraries were prepared by immunoSEQ multiplex PCR; TCRdb keeps only in-frame clonotypes and omits some of them. This sample has 110,000 or so clones, with approximately 70% found just once. The sequence was obtained from a man in his forties in good health and CMV-seronegative. This chain links TRBV16 with TRBJ2-6; TRBD1 agrees at 9 bases. Material: PBMCs. CDR3 amino acids: CASSLQTGGSGANVLTF. The CDR3 nucleotides are TGTGCCAGCAGCCTTCAGACAGGGGGGTCTGGGGCCAACGTCCTGACTTTC.